The 22 T cell receptor beta chains below come from one sample, sequenced in a study of beta chain features in type 1 diabetes. Expressed TCRB transcripts were sequenced because the isolated RNA had all been reverse transcribed beforehand. TCRdb's table, derived via immunoSEQ multiplex PCR, lists solely in-frame clones and lacks some. The table lists a few hundred thousand clones, around 13% of them singletons. The specimen sequenced was naive CD4+ T cells from blood. The receptors here all came from a man younger than 30 in good health.

The V and J genes are TRBV28 and TRBJ1-5, with TRBD1 identical over 7 bases. Unmatched junction bases numbered 8, after V lost 6 bases and J lost 3 bases. The germline gives CDR1 MDHEN, CDR2 SYDVKM. There are 15 residues in the CDR3. The CDR3 spells CASRDTGDHNQPQHF. The CDR3 bases are TGTGCCAGCAGGGATACAGGGGACCACAATCAGCCCCAGCATTTT.

V and J are TRBV7-2 and TRBJ2-1; TRBD2 is a possible D gene (5 bases). V was shortened by 1 base and J by 3 bases, with 10 bases between the two germline ends. Germline V gives CDR1 SGHTA, CDR2 FQGNSA. The CDR3 is 15 amino acids. The CDR3 DNA sequence: TGTGCCAGCAGCTTAGGGGCTAGCAGCTACAATGAGCAGTTCTTC. Protein product: CASSLGASSYNEQFF.

The rearrangement links TRBV5-4 to TRBJ2-7; D gene unclear. CDR3 length equals 16 residues. Germline loops: CDR1 SGHNT, CDR2 YYREEE (reference sequence). With 3 bases removed from V and 3 bases from J, the gap between germline ends came to 19 bases. For the CDR3, the DNA is TGTGCCAGCAGCTCTTTTTCTCGCGGCCGCGTCTACGAGCAGTACTTC. This encodes CASSSFSRGRVYEQYF.

The genes are TRBV5-4 and TRBJ2-2; possible D gene TRBD1, 6 bases. The CDR3 extends over 15 amino acids. The V gene's germline CDR1 is SGHNT and CDR2 YYREEE (reference sequence). V lost 5 bases to trimming and J lost 3 bases, with 14 bases between them. CDR3 amino acids: CASRHKNRDTGELFF. Here the CDR3 DNA reads TGTGCCAGCAGGCATAAGAACAGGGACACCGGGGAGCTGTTTTTT.

This clone was seen more than once but under ten times. The chain employs TRBV5-1 and TRBJ2-3; no definite D call. This CDR3 is 15 amino acids long. V dropped 0 bases and J dropped 1 base, with 9 bases sitting between them. CDR1 is SGHRS and CDR2 is YFSETQ in the germline V gene. The CDR3, as DNA: TGCGCCAGCAGCTTGGTCGGAGAGGGCACAGATACGCAGTATTTT. Encoded protein: CASSLVGEGTDTQYF.

The CDR3: CASSPGDTRNSPLHF. CDR3 nucleotides: TGCGCCAGCAGCCCAGGGGACACACGAAATTCACCCCTCCACTTT. The rearrangement joins TRBV5-1 to TRBJ1-6; D perhaps matches TRBD1 (6 bases). V lost 4 bases and J 7 bases, leaving 15 bases between the germline ends. Germline V gene data show CDR1 as SGHRS and CDR2 as YFSETQ. The CDR3 has 15 amino acids.

This sequence joins TRBV6-5 and TRBJ2-7, with TRBD2 matching over 7 bases. The V segment lost 0 bases and the J segment 6 bases; nucleotides outside the gene matches: 8. Germline CDR1 and CDR2: MNHEY and SVGAGI. The CDR3 runs to 15 residues. CDR3 amino acids: CASSYSVGGPSEQYF. CDR3 coding DNA: TGTGCCAGCAGTTACTCGGTGGGAGGGCCATCCGAGCAGTACTTC.

In its sample, this clone was seen many times. V is TRBV2 and J is TRBJ2-5, with unresolved D. The CDR3 totals 11 residues. V lost 7 bases to trimming and J lost 4 bases, with 7 bases between them. Germline CDR1 reads SNHLY; CDR2 reads FYNNEI. The DNA of the CDR3 is TGTGCCAGCACTATGTCAGAGACCCAGTACTTC. Translating it yields CASTMSETQYF.

This clone was seen just once. The chain combines TRBV11-3 with TRBJ1-2; no definite D call. CDR3 length equals 12 residues. Germline V gene lookup returns CDR1 SGHNT and CDR2 YENEEA. The V end was cut by 5 bases, the J end by 6 bases, with 10 bases between. The CDR3 DNA reads TGTGCCAGCAGCAACGGGCGGGATGGCTACACCTTC. Amino acids: CASSNGRDGYTF.

This clone has a handful of counts. Other DNA sequences in this sample translate to the same CDR3. The chain employs TRBV5-1 and TRBJ1-1, with 9 nucleotides matching TRBD1. CDR3 length: 14 amino acids. Germline-derived CDR1 and CDR2 are SGHRS and YFSETQ. V lost 4 bases to trimming and J lost 2 bases; unmatched junction nucleotides: 3. For the CDR3, the DNA is TGCGCCAGCAGCCGGGGACAGGGAAACACTGAAGCTTTCTTT. Residues: CASSRGQGNTEAFF.

The rearrangement joins TRBV5-4 to TRBJ1-2, with 10 bases fitting TRBD1. V lost 3 bases and J lost 2; bases outside the gene matches: 7. The CDR3 contains 16 residues. CDR1 is SGHNT, CDR2 YYREEE, per germline (reference sequence). CDR3 protein: CASSYRTGGWNYGYTF. CDR3 nucleotide sequence: TGTGCCAGCAGCTACCGGACAGGGGGTTGGAACTATGGCTACACCTTC. The full variable domain, its missing parts supplied by reference TRBV5-4 and TRBJ1-2, is ETGVTQSPTHLIKTRGQQVTLRCSSQSGHNTVSWYQQALGQGPQFIFQYYREEENGRGNFPPRFSGLQFPNYSSELNVNALELDDSALYLCASSYRTGGWNYGYTFGSGTRLTVV.

This clone was seen a handful of times. V is TRBV7-2 and J is TRBJ2-3; TRBD2 agrees at 9 bases. This CDR3 is built from 17 residues. Trimming removed 4 bases from V and 0 bases from J; junction bases left unmatched: 8. The germline gives CDR1 SGHTA, CDR2 FQGNSA. The CDR3 here is CASSSQSSGGSTDTQYF. The CDR3 DNA follows: TGTGCCAGCAGCTCGCAAAGTAGCGGGGGCAGCACAGATACGCAGTATTTT.

This clone has a handful of counts. CDR3 in DNA: TGTGCCAGCAGTTTAGTTTGGCGGGATCCTCCCTACGAGCAGTACTTC. It translates to CASSLVWRDPPYEQYF. This chain links TRBV27 with TRBJ2-7, with a tentative D call TRBD2 (6 bases). CDR1 is MNHEY and CDR2 is SMNVEV in the germline V gene (reference sequence). V gave up 2 bases and J gave up 2 bases, with 16 bases separating them. The CDR3 sequence is 16 residues long.

The V call is TRBV19, the J call TRBJ1-3; D is unresolved. Trimming pared 9 bases from V and 2 bases from J, leaving 14 bases between. The CDR3 extends over 14 amino acids. Looked up from germline, CDR1 is LNHDA and CDR2 is SQIVND (reference sequence). DNA for the CDR3: TGTGCCAGCTCACTAGAGAGCACTGGAAACACCATATATTTT. Its protein is CASSLESTGNTIYF.

The V and J genes are TRBV19 and TRBJ2-3, with D possibly being TRBD2 (5 bases). CDR1 and CDR2 from the germline V gene are LNHDA and SQIVND (reference sequence). The CDR3 loop spans 16 amino acids. V was cut by 2 bases and J by 0 bases, with 12 bases left in between. CDR3 coding DNA: TGTGCCAGTAGTATACAGCTAGACTATAGCACAGATACGCAGTATTTT. Translated, it gives CASSIQLDYSTDTQYF. The full variable domain, rest sourced from reference TRBV19 and TRBJ2-3, is DGGITQSPKYLFRKEGQNVTLSCEQNLNHDAMYWYRQDPGQGLRLIYYSQIVNDFQKGDIAEGYSVSREKKESFPLTVTSAQKNPTAFYLCASSIQLDYSTDTQYFGPGTRLTVL.

This clone was counted only a few times. The chain has TRBV28 and TRBJ2-5, with D unclear. Germline V gene sequence: CDR1 MDHEN, CDR2 SYDVKM. The CDR3 is 10 residues long. V was cut by 6 bases and J by 5 bases, with 4 bases left in between. DNA of the CDR3: TGTGCCAGCAGCGGGGAGACCCAGTACTTC. This translates into CASSGETQYF.

This clone was counted only a few times. This chain connects TRBV29-1 to TRBJ2-2; D is ambiguous. Trimming removed 4 bases at V and 1 base at J, with 4 bases between. This CDR3 is built from 12 residues. Germline assignment: CDR1 SQVTM and CDR2 ANQGSEA. Written as DNA, the CDR3 is TGCAGCGTTGGGCAGAACACCGGGGAGCTGTTTTTT. Amino acid sequence: CSVGQNTGELFF.

This clone was observed a handful of times. This rearrangement joins TRBV7-2 to TRBJ2-5; 14 nucleotides align to TRBD2. This CDR3 has 15 residues. Germline CDR1 reads SGHTA; CDR2 reads FQGNSA. The V segment lost 4 bases and the J segment 2 bases; nucleotides outside the gene matches: 0. For the CDR3, the DNA is TGTGCCAGCAGCTGGACTAGCGGGGGGCAAGAGACCCAGTACTTC. It encodes CASSWTSGGQETQYF. Drawing the rest from reference TRBV7-2 and TRBJ2-5, the complete variable domain is GAGVSQSPSNKVTEKGKDVELRCDPISGHTALYWYRQSLGQGLEFLIYFQGNSAPDKSGLPSDRFSAERTGGSVSTLTIQRTQQEDSAVYLCASSWTSGGQETQYFGPGTRLLVL.

CDR3 in amino acids: CASSLDRGLLGYEQYF. The CDR3 coding sequence is TGTGCCAGCAGCCTGGACAGGGGGCTACTCGGTTACGAGCAGTACTTC. This chain joins TRBV28 and TRBJ2-7; 11 bases map to TRBD1. The CDR3 contains 16 residues. V lost 6 bases and J lost 4; bases outside the gene matches: 11. Germline assignment: CDR1 MDHEN and CDR2 SYDVKM. Looking up the rest from reference TRBV28 and TRBJ2-7 gives the full variable domain: DVKVTQSSRYLVKRTGEKVFLECVQDMDHENMFWYRQDPGLGLRLIYFSYDVKMKEKGDIPEGYSVSREKKERFSLILESASTNQTSMYLCASSLDRGLLGYEQYFGPGTRLTVT.

This clone appeared many times. The chain couples TRBV9 to TRBJ2-5, with 7 bases lining up with TRBD1. The CDR3 consists of 13 residues. Germline V gene data show CDR1 as SGDLS and CDR2 as YYNGEE. V lost 3 bases to trimming and J lost 5 bases; unmatched junction nucleotides: 4. The CDR3 coding sequence is TGTGCCAGCAGCGCAACAGGGGTTGAGACCCAGTACTTC. This encodes CASSATGVETQYF. Looking up the rest from reference TRBV9 and TRBJ2-5 gives the full variable domain: DSGVTQTPKHLITATGQRVTLRCSPRSGDLSVYWYQQSLDQGLQFLIQYYNGEERAKGNILERFSAQQFPDLHSELNLSSLELGDSALYFCASSATGVETQYFGPGTRLLVL.

V gene TRBV7-2 combines with J gene TRBJ2-7, with D tentatively TRBD1 (6 bases). This CDR3 is built from 16 residues. CDR1 and CDR2 from the germline V gene are SGHTA and FQGNSA. V gave up 0 bases and J gave up 7 bases, with 19 bases separating them. CDR3 coding DNA: TGTGCCAGCAGCTTAGCGTCCAGGTCGTCGAGGGGGGAGCAGTACTTC. It translates to CASSLASRSSRGEQYF.

The chain uses TRBV19 and TRBJ1-2; 9 bases match TRBD1. The V gene end was trimmed by 5 bases and the J gene end by 6 bases; junction bases not matched to a gene: 4. CDR3 length equals 13 residues. Germline-derived CDR1 and CDR2 are LNHDA and SQIVND (reference sequence). The CDR3 sequence: CASSLRTGDGYTF. The DNA for the CDR3 is TGTGCCAGTAGTCTCCGGACAGGGGATGGCTACACCTTC.